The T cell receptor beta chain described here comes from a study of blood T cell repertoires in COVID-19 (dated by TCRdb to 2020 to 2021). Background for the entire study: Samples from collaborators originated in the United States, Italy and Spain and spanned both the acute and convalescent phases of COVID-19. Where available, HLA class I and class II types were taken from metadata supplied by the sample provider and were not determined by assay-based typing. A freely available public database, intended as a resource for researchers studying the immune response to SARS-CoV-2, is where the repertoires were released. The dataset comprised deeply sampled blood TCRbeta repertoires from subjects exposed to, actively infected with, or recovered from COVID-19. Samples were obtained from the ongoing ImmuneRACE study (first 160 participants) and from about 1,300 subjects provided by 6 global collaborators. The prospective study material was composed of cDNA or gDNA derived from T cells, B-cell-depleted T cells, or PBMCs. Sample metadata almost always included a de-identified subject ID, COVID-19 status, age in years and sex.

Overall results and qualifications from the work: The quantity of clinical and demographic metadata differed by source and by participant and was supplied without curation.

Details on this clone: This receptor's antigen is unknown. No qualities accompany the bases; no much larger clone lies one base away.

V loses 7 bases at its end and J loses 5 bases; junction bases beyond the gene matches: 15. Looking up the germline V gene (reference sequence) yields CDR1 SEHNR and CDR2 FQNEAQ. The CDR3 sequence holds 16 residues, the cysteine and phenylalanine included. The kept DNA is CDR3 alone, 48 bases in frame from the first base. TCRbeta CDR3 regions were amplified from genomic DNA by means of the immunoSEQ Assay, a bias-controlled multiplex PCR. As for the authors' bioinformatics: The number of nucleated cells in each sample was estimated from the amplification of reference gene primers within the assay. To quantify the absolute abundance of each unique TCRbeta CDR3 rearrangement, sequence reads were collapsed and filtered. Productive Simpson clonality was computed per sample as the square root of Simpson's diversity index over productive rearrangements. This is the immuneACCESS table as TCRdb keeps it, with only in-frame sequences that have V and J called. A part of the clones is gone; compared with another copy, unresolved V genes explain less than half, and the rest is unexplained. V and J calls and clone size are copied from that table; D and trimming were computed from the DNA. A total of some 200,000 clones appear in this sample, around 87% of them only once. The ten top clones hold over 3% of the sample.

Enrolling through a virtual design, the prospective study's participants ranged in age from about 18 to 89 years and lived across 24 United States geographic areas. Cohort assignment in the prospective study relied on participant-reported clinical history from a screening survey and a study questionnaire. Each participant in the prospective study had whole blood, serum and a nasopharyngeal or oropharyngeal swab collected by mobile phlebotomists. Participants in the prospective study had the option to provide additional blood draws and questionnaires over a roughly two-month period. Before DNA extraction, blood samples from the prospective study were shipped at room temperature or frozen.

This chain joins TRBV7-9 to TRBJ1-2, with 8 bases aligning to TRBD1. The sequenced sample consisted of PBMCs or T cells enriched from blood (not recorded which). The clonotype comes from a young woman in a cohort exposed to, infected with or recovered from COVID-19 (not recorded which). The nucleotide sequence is TGTGCCAGCACTTCCGGGACAGGTCCTATTGTTTATGGCTACACCTTC. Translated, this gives CASTSGTGPIVYGYTF.